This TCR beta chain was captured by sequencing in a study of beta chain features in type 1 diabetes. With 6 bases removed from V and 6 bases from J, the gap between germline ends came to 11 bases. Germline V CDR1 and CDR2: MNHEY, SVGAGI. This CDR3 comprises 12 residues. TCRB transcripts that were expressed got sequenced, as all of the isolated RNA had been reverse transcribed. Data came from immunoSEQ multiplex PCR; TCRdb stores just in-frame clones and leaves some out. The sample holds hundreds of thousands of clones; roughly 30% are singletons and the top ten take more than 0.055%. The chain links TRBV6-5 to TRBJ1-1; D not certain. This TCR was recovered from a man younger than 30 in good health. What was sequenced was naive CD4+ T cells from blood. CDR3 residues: CASSRTRAEAFF. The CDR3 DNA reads TGTGCCAGCAGCCGTACAAGAGCTGAAGCTTTCTTT.